A selection of T cell receptor beta chains follows, all from one sample in a study of breast tumors, draining lymph nodes, adjacent tissues. MiXCR, run by TCRdb on the multiplex PCR reads, gives a single entry per CDR3 protein. The data contain approximately 120,000 distinct CDR3 sequences, 21% of them singletons. Input material: axillary lymph node tissue. These receptors were obtained from a female donor with breast cancer. Some clones in this sample may be carry-over from other donors' samples. Both conserved end residues are part of each CDR3. D genes are given only for firm matches. Only part of the rows carry a size: once, few, many, or a class if the clone is expanded.

J	V	D	size	CDR3	DNA
TRBJ2-5	TRBV3-1	-	few	CASSPMGGETQYF	TGTGCCAGCAGCCCGATGGGGGGCGAGACCCAGTACTTC
TRBJ2-1	TRBV19	TRBD2	many	CASSIAGTSGSSEQFF	TGTGCCAGTAGTATAGCGGGGACTAGCGGGAGTAGTGAGCAGTTCTTC
TRBJ1-2	TRBV2	-	-	CASRPEETQYFGPGTF	-
TRBJ2-2	TRBV7-2	TRBD2	many	CASSSPGLAFVTGELFF	TGTGCCAGCAGCTCTCCGGGACTAGCGTTTGTCACCGGGGAGCTGTTTTTT
TRBJ2-7	TRBV20-1	TRBD2	many	CSALAATYEQYF	TGCAGTGCCCTAGCGGCTACCTACGAGCAGTACTTC
TRBJ2-5	TRBV19	-	many	CASSSTGLKQETQYF	TGTGCCAGTAGTAGCACGGGACTTAAGCAAGAGACCCAGTACTTC
TRBJ2-2	TRBV24-1	-	many	CATSFQGTGELFF	TGTGCCACCAGTTTCCAAGGAACCGGGGAGCTGTTTTTT
TRBJ2-7	TRBV28	-	-	CASSAPGRKTKQYF	TGTGCCAGCAGCGCTCCAGGGAGGAAGACCAAGCAGTACTTC
TRBJ1-5	TRBV7-8	TRBD1	many	CASSSAIHWGQGSSFASNQPQHF	TGTGCCAGCAGCTCCGCTATTCACTGGGGACAGGGGTCATCATTTGCTAGCAATCAGCCCCAGCATTTT
TRBJ2-1	TRBV12-3/TRBV12-4	-	many	CASKQDSSSYNEQFF	TGTGCCAGCAAACAGGATTCGAGCTCCTACAATGAGCAGTTCTTC
TRBJ2-1	TRBV24-1	TRBD2	many	CATSGREAGNNEQFF	TGTGCCACCAGCGGACGGGAGGCCGGTAACAATGAGCAGTTCTTC
TRBJ2-5	TRBV5-1	-	many	CASRGPQETQYF	TGCGCCAGCCGGGGACCCCAAGAGACCCAGTACTTC
TRBJ1-2	TRBV7-6	-	many	CASSLFAEEPANYGYTF	TGTGCCAGCAGCTTATTTGCGGAAGAACCAGCTAACTATGGCTACACCTTC
TRBJ2-3	TRBV24-1	TRBD2	many	CATSESLAGGVDTQYF	TGTGCCACCAGTGAATCGTTAGCGGGAGGGGTAGATACGCAGTATTTT
TRBJ2-5	TRBV5-1	TRBD1	many	CASSSQGAQETQYF	TGCGCCAGCAGCTCCCAGGGGGCGCAAGAGACCCAGTACTTC
TRBJ2-7	TRBV7-2	TRBD2	many	CASSSRAGGEYEQYF	TGTGCCAGCAGCTCCAGAGCGGGAGGGGAGTACGAGCAGTACTTC
TRBJ1-4	TRBV2	-	many	CASSTRQDKFF	TGTGCCAGCAGTACAAGACAGGACAAGTTTTTT
TRBJ1-2	TRBV10-1	-	many	CATHLVKGYTF	TGCGCCACGCATTTAGTCAAGGGCTACACCTTC
TRBJ2-5	TRBV7-2	TRBD2	many	CASSITSGRARKQETQYF	TGTGCCAGCAGCATAACTAGCGGGAGGGCCAGAAAACAAGAGACCCAGTACTTC
TRBJ1-4	TRBV6-1	-	-	CASSELGGLNEKLFF	TGTGCCAGCAGTGAATTGGGGGGGCTTAATGAAAAACTGTTTTTT
TRBJ2-1	TRBV7-8	TRBD2	many	CASSLDWEGQFF	TGTGCCAGCAGCTTAGATTGGGAGGGGCAGTTCTTC
TRBJ2-1	TRBV4-2	TRBD2	once	CASSHVGTSGGGNEQFF	TGTGCCAGCAGCCACGTCGGGACTAGCGGGGGGGGGAATGAGCAGTTCTTC
TRBJ1-4	TRBV20-1	-	many	CSAGGWADEKLFF	TGCAGTGCAGGGGGGTGGGCGGATGAAAAACTGTTTTTT
TRBJ2-3	TRBV9	-	many	CASSVSRYGGGSTDTQYF	TGTGCCAGCAGCGTTTCTCGCTATGGGGGCGGGAGTACAGATACGCAGTATTTT
TRBJ2-7	TRBV4-2	TRBD2	many	CASSQDTSGSTYEQYF	TGTGCCAGCAGCCAAGATACTAGCGGGAGCACCTACGAGCAGTACTTC
TRBJ2-6	TRBV7-3	TRBD1	many	CASSLISQGASGANVLTF	TGTGCCAGCAGCTTAATTTCACAGGGGGCCTCCGGGGCCAACGTCCTGACTTTC
TRBJ2-1	TRBV9	TRBD2	many	CASSVEASGRGGEQFF	TGTGCCAGCAGCGTAGAGGCTAGCGGGAGGGGGGGTGAGCAGTTCTTC
TRBJ2-2	TRBV28	TRBD2	-	CASSLVTSGRRSGELFF	TGTGCCAGCAGTTTAGTTACTAGCGGGAGGAGATCCGGGGAGCTGTTTTTT
TRBJ2-3	TRBV19	-	many	CASSMGGSTDTQYF	TGTGCCAGTAGTATGGGCGGGAGCACAGATACGCAGTATTTT
TRBJ2-7	TRBV4-1	TRBD2	many	CASSKGREGYEQYF	TGCGCCAGCAGCAAAGGCCGGGAGGGCTACGAGCAGTACTTC
TRBJ2-1	TRBV10-3	TRBD2	many	CAIRAGLAAYNEQFF	TGTGCCATCAGAGCGGGACTAGCGGCTTACAATGAGCAGTTCTTC
TRBJ2-1	TRBV5-4	TRBD2	many	CASSLAGGHQGQFF	TGTGCCAGCAGCCTAGCGGGAGGGCATCAGGGGCAGTTCTTC
TRBJ2-7	TRBV5-1	-	many	CASRTRSEDWAEQYF	TGCGCCAGCAGAACTAGATCGGAGGATTGGGCCGAGCAGTACTTC
TRBJ1-2	TRBV6-7	-	many	CASSCRGNGYTF	TGTGCCAGCAGTTGCAGGGGCAATGGCTACACCTTC
TRBJ1-4	TRBV28	-	few	CASTYSGSEKLFF	TGTGCCAGCACCTACTCGGGGAGTGAAAAACTGTTTTTT
TRBJ2-3	TRBV2	-	many	CTSRRGGSTDTQYF	TGTACCAGCAGGAGGGGCGGGAGCACAGATACGCAGTATTTT
TRBJ2-2	TRBV3-1	TRBD2	-	CASSQGGGSNTGELFF	TGTGCCAGCAGCCAGGGTGGCGGGAGTAATACCGGGGAGCTGTTTTTT
TRBJ1-2	TRBV10-3	-	many	CAIRPDGIAYGYTF	TGTGCCATCAGACCGGACGGAATTGCCTATGGCTACACCTTC
TRBJ2-2	TRBV6-1	-	few	CASKVGWGNTGELFF	TGTGCCAGCAAGGTTGGATGGGGAAACACCGGGGAGCTGTTTTTT
TRBJ1-3	TRBV6-5	-	many	CASSYSNRAGNTIYF	TGTGCCAGCAGTTACTCGAATAGGGCTGGAAACACCATATATTTT